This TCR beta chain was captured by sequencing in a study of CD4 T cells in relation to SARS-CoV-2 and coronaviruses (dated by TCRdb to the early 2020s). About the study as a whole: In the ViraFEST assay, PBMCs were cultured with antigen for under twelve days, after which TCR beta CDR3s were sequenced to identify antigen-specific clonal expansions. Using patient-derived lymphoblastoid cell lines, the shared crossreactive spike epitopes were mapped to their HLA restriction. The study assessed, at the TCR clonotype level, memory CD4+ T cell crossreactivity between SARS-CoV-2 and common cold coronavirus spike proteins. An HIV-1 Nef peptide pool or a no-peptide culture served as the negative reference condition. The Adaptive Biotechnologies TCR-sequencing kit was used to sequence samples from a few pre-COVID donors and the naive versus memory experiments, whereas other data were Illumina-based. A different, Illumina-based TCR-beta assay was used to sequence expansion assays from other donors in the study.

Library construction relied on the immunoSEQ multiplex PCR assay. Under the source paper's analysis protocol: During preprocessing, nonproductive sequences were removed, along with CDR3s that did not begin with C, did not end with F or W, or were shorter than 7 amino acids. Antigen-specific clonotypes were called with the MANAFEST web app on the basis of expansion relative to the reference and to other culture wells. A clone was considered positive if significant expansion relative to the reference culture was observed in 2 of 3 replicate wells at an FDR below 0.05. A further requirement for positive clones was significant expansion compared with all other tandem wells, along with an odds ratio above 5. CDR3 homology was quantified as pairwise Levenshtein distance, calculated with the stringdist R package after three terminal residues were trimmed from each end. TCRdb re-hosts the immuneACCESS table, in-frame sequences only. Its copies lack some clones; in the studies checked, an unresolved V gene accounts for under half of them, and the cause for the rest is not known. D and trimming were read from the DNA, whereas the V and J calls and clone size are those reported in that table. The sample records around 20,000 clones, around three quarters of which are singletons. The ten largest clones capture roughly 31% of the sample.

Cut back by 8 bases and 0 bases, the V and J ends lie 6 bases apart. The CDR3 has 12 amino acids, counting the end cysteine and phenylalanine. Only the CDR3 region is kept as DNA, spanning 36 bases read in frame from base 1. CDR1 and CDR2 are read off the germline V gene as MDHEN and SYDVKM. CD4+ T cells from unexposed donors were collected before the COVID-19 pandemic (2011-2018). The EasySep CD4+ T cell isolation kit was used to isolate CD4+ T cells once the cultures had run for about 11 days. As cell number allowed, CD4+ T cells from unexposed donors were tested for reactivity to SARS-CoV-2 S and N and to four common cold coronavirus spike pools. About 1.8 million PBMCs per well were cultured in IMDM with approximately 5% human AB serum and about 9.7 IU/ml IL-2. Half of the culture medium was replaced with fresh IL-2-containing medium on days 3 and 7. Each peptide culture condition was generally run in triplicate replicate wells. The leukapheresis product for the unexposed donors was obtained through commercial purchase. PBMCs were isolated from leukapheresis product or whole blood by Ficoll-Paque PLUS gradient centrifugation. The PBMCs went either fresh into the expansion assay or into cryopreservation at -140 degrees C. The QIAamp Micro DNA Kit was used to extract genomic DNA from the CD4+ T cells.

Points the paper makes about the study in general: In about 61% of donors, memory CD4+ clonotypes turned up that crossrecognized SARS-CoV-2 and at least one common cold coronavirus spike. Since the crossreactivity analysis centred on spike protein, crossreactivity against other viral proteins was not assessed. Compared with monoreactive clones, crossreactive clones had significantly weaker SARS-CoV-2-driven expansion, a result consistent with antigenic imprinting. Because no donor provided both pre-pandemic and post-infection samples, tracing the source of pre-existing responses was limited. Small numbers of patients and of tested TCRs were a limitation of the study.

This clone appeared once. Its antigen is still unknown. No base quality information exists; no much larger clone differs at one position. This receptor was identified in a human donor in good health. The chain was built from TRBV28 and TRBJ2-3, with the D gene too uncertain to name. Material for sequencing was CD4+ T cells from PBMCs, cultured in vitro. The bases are TGTGCCAGCTACGGGAGCACAGATACGCAGTATTTT. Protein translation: CASYGSTDTQYF.